These T cell receptor beta chains were read from a single sample in a study of blood T cell repertoires in COVID-19. Sequencing was performed with immunoSEQ multiplex PCR; in TCRdb, only in-frame clones are kept and a portion is missing. The sample yields about 140,000 clones, just under 80% seen once. The sequenced sample was peripheral blood. These receptors all come from a woman aged 55-70 years with acute or convalescent COVID-19. Both conserved end residues are part of each CDR3. A D gene is named only where the DNA matches it firmly. A row's size may be missing; if present it is once, few, many or a size class.

clone_size,v_call,d_call,j_call,cdr3_aa,cdr3_nt
NA,TRBV19,NA,TRBJ1-4,CASSFTGKLFF,TGTGCCAGTAGTTTCACAGGAAAACTGTTTTTT
NA,TRBV30,NA,TRBJ1-2,CASSLGRDYGYTF,TGTGCCTCCTCGCTCGGCAGGGACTATGGCTACACCTTC
NA,TRBV11-2,NA,TRBJ2-7,CASSQMLPGTYEQYF,TGTGCCAGCAGCCAAATGCTGCCAGGGACCTACGAGCAGTACTTC
NA,TRBV28,NA,TRBJ1-1,CASSFRGRNTEAFF,TGTGCCAGCAGTTTCAGGGGACGGAACACTGAAGCTTTCTTT
NA,TRBV5-1,NA,TRBJ2-1,CASSLSVRGAGEQFF,TGCGCCAGCAGCTTGAGCGTCAGGGGCGCAGGTGAGCAGTTCTTC
NA,TRBV7-8,TRBD2,TRBJ2-3,CASSLDRTSVGATQYF,TGTGCCAGCAGCTTAGATCGAACTAGCGTAGGAGCTACGCAGTATTTT
few,TRBV27,NA,TRBJ2-3,CASSQRTDTQYF,TGTGCCAGCAGTCAACGGACAGATACGCAGTATTTT
NA,TRBV6-7,NA,TRBJ2-2,CASSYSGWRGDTGELFF,TGTGCCAGCAGTTACTCGGGGTGGAGGGGAGACACCGGGGAGCTGTTTTTT
once,TRBV2,NA,TRBJ1-1,CASQYGAGPGAEAFF,TGTGCCAGCCAATACGGAGCAGGGCCGGGGGCTGAAGCTTTCTTT
once,TRBV21-1,NA,TRBJ2-1,CASSKALSSANTNEQFF,TGTGCCAGCAGCAAAGCGCTTTCCAGCGCCAACACCAATGAGCAGTTCTTC
NA,TRBV3-1/TRBV3-2,TRBD2,TRBJ2-2,CASSTRLASNTGELFF,TGTGCCAGCAGCACACGACTAGCGTCGAACACCGGGGAGCTGTTTTTT
few,TRBV6-1,NA,TRBJ2-5,CASSEAEPQETQYF,TGTGCCAGCAGTGAAGCTGAGCCGCAAGAGACCCAGTACTTC
NA,TRBV21-1,NA,TRBJ2-1,CASSPPGLAGGLVNEQFF,TGTGCCAGCAGCCCACCGGGACTAGCGGGAGGGTTGGTCAATGAGCAGTTCTTC
NA,TRBV7-2,TRBD2,TRBJ2-7,CASSKPGLVAEQYF,TGTGCCAGCAGCAAGCCGGGACTAGTTGCCGAGCAGTACTTC
NA,TRBV5-1,NA,TRBJ2-7,CASYECMRVISYEQYF,TGCGCCAGCTACGAATGTATGAGGGTCATATCCTACGAGCAGTACTTC
few,TRBV5-5,NA,TRBJ1-5,CASSSSGGYSNQPQHF,TGTGCCAGCAGCAGTTCCGGGGGTTATAGCAATCAGCCCCAGCATTTT
NA,TRBV30,TRBD1,TRBJ1-1,CASRQGRLRDTEAFF,TGTGCCTCCAGACAGGGACGATTGAGGGACACTGAAGCTTTCTTT
NA,TRBV11-3,NA,TRBJ2-2,CASSGGDTGELFF,TGTGCCAGCAGTGGCGGTGACACCGGGGAGCTGTTTTTT
NA,TRBV29-1,NA,TRBJ1-1,CSVAEFMNTEAFF,TGCAGCGTTGCTGAGTTTATGAACACTGAAGCTTTCTTT
NA,TRBV5-1,NA,TRBJ2-7,CASSSSRDSLGYEQYF,TGCGCCAGCAGCTCGTCCCGGGACTCCCTAGGCTACGAGCAGTACTTC
NA,TRBV6-2/TRBV6-3,NA,TRBJ1-2,CASSYEVYYGYTF,TGTGCCAGCAGTTACGAGGTCTACTATGGCTACACCTTC
once,TRBV20-1,TRBD1,TRBJ1-5,CSASPGQRNQPQHF,TGCAGTGCCAGTCCGGGACAGCGCAATCAGCCCCAGCATTTT
NA,TRBV19,TRBD1,TRBJ1-2,CASSTQGTGAYGYTF,TGTGCCAGTAGTACACAGGGGACAGGGGCCTATGGCTACACCTTC
NA,TRBV27,NA,TRBJ2-7,CASSQGRTYEQYF,TGTGCCAGCAGTCAGGGGCGAACCTACGAGCAGTACTTC
NA,TRBV2,TRBD1,TRBJ1-6,CASFQPTGQGSSPLHF,TGTGCCTCCTTTCAACCCACGGGACAGGGAAGTTCACCCCTCCACTTT
NA,TRBV5-6,NA,TRBJ1-2,CASSPGYGYTF,TGTGCCAGCAGCCCGGGCTATGGCTACACCTTC
NA,TRBV7-5,NA,TRBJ1-1,CVRSSDRGREAFF,TGTGTCAGAAGCTCGGACAGGGGAAGGGAAGCTTTCTTT
NA,TRBV11-2,TRBD2,TRBJ2-3,CASSLALTLAGGDTQYF,TGTGCCAGCAGCTTAGCCCTTACTCTAGCGGGAGGAGATACGCAGTATTTT
NA,TRBV29-1,NA,TRBJ2-3,CSSGWADTQYF,TGCAGCTCAGGGTGGGCAGATACGCAGTATTTT
NA,TRBV12-3/TRBV12-4,NA,TRBJ1-5,CASSFAGYQPQHF,TGTGCCAGCAGTTTCGCGGGTTACCAGCCCCAGCATTTT
NA,TRBV11-2,NA,TRBJ1-1,CASSSFGQMNTEAFF,TGTGCCAGCAGCTCCTTTGGGCAGATGAACACTGAAGCTTTCTTT
NA,TRBV10-3,NA,TRBJ2-5,CAISESIGVLKTQYF,TGTGCCATCAGTGAGTCGATAGGAGTCCTAAAGACCCAGTACTTC
NA,TRBV23-1,NA,TRBJ1-5,CASRSLGYANNQPQHF,TGCGCCAGCAGATCTTTGGGCTACGCCAATAATCAGCCCCAGCATTTT
few,TRBV4-2,NA,TRBJ2-1,CASSQPPGNEQFF,TGTGCCAGCAGCCAACCCCCCGGGAATGAGCAGTTCTTC
NA,TRBV3-1/TRBV3-2,NA,TRBJ2-1,CASSPNTGMSEQFF,TGTGCCAGCAGCCCCAACACGGGGATGAGTGAGCAGTTCTTC
NA,TRBV5-6,NA,TRBJ1-1,CASSLTPDLRVNTEAFF,TGTGCCAGCAGCTTAACCCCTGATCTCAGGGTGAACACTGAAGCTTTCTTT
NA,TRBV6-5,TRBD1,TRBJ2-5,CASRATGAMKTQYF,TGTGCCAGCAGGGCGACAGGGGCGATGAAGACCCAGTACTTC
NA,TRBV19,TRBD2,TRBJ2-5,CASRTRLAGDQETQYF,TGTGCCAGTAGAACCAGACTAGCGGGAGACCAAGAGACCCAGTACTTC
NA,TRBV10-3,TRBD2,TRBJ2-7,CAISNRLAGYYEQYF,TGTGCCATCAGTAACCGACTAGCGGGCTACTACGAGCAGTACTTC
few,TRBV28,NA,TRBJ2-3,CASSLSDSSTDTQYF,TGTGCCAGCAGCTTGTCAGACAGCTCCACAGATACGCAGTATTTT
NA,TRBV6-5,NA,TRBJ1-1,CASRRNTEAFF,TGTGCCAGCAGGAGAAATACTGAAGCTTTCTTT
NA,TRBV9,TRBD2,TRBJ2-1,CASGYSGSHSYNEQFF,TGTGCCAGCGGGTATAGCGGGAGCCACTCCTACAATGAGCAGTTCTTC
NA,TRBV6-1,TRBD1,TRBJ1-5,CASSVFLGTGASNQPQHF,TGTGCCAGCAGTGTATTCTTAGGAACAGGGGCGAGCAATCAGCCCCAGCATTTT
NA,TRBV27,TRBD1,TRBJ1-2,CASSLRGPGNLGYTF,TGTGCCAGCAGTCTAAGGGGGCCGGGGAACTTGGGCTACACCTTC
few,TRBV7-6,NA,TRBJ2-7,CASSLYLGSRVEGGQYF,TGTGCCAGCAGCTTATATCTAGGCAGCCGGGTGGAAGGGGGGCAGTACTTC
NA,TRBV28,NA,TRBJ2-1,CASSFIDEQFF,TGTGCCAGCAGTTTTATCGATGAGCAGTTCTTC
many,TRBV7-2,TRBD2,TRBJ2-3,CASSSGTSGRVSPDTQYF,TGTGCCAGCAGCTCCGGGACTAGCGGGAGAGTTTCCCCAGATACGCAGTATTTT
NA,TRBV28,NA,TRBJ1-2,CASSSAGWRGYTF,TGTGCCAGCAGTTCGGCGGGATGGCGCGGCTACACCTTC
NA,TRBV2,NA,TRBJ2-2,CASSVEAGELFF,TGTGCCAGCAGTGTAGAGGCCGGGGAGCTGTTTTTT
few,TRBV11-2,TRBD1,TRBJ1-4,CASSLDRGPSEKLFF,TGTGCCAGCAGCTTGGACAGGGGGCCGAGTGAAAAACTGTTTTTT
NA,TRBV7-8,TRBD1,TRBJ1-2,CASSNLQGNYGYTF,TGTGCCAGCAGCAACTTACAGGGGAACTATGGCTACACCTTC
once,TRBV10-1,NA,TRBJ2-7,CASSDPLDPRGSGEQYF,TGCGCCAGCAGTGACCCGCTCGATCCGAGAGGGTCTGGCGAGCAGTACTTC
NA,TRBV6-5,TRBD2,TRBJ2-1,CASSYSPSGLGNEQFF,TGTGCCAGCAGTTACTCGCCTAGCGGGCTCGGTAATGAGCAGTTCTTC
NA,TRBV7-9,TRBD2,TRBJ2-1,CASSLEGSGRPLNEQFF,TGTGCCAGCAGCTTAGAAGGAAGCGGGAGGCCCCTCAATGAGCAGTTCTTC
NA,TRBV5-1,NA,TRBJ1-1,CASSLTQSVVAEAFF,TGCGCCAGCAGCTTGACTCAGAGCGTGGTCGCTGAAGCTTTCTTT
few,TRBV19,TRBD2,TRBJ2-1,CASSQPRTSGNEQFF,TGTGCCAGTAGTCAACCCCGGACTAGTGGTAATGAGCAGTTCTTC
few,TRBV9,TRBD1,TRBJ2-2,CASSLRTGGGTGELFF,TGTGCCAGCAGCCTCCGGACAGGGGGAGGCACCGGGGAGCTGTTTTTT
many,TRBV5-1,TRBD1,TRBJ1-3,CASRTGELTGNTIYF,TGCGCCAGCCGAACAGGGGAGTTGACTGGAAACACCATATATTTT
NA,TRBV7-3,TRBD2,TRBJ2-2,CASSSWGGLDVTGELFF,TGTGCCAGCAGCTCCTGGGGGGGACTAGACGTTACCGGGGAGCTGTTTTTT
NA,TRBV10-3,TRBD2,TRBJ2-7,CAISEYSGTSGRSAYEQYF,TGTGCCATCAGTGAATACTCCGGGACTAGCGGGAGATCAGCCTACGAGCAGTACTTC